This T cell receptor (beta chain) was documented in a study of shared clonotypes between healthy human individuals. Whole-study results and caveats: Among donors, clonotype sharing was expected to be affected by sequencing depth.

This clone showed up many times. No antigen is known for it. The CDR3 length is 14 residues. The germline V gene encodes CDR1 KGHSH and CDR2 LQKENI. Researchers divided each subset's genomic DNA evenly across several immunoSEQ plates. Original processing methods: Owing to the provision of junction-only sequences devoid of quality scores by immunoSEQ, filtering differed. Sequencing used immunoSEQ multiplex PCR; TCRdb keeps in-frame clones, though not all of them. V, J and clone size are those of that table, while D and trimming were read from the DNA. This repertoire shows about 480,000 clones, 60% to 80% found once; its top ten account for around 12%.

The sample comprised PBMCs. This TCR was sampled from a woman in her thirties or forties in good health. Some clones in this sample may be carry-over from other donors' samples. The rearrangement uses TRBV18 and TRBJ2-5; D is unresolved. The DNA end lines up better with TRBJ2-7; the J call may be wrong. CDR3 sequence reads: CASSHMDGSYEQYF. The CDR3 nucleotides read TGTGCCAGCTCACACATGGACGGATCCTACGAGCAGTACTTC.